The 9 T cell receptor beta chains in this list originate from one sample, sequenced in a study of blood T cell repertoires in COVID-19. The protocol was immunoSEQ multiplex PCR, while the TCRdb copy is restricted to in-frame clones and leaves out a portion. Of under 55,000 clones in the sample, 90% were seen once. Material for sequencing was peripheral blood. These TCRs come from a human donor in a cohort sampled during active COVID-19.

This clone was seen only a few times. The rearrangement joins TRBV7-9 to TRBJ2-7; 7 bases are a match to TRBD1. V was pared by 4 bases and J by 2 bases, with 5 bases of the junction left unmatched. The CDR3 has 14 amino acids. Germline loops: CDR1 SEHNR, CDR2 FQNEAQ (reference sequence). The chain's CDR3 is CASSSPGQTYEQYF. Here the CDR3 DNA reads TGTGCCAGCAGCTCACCGGGACAGACCTACGAGCAGTACTTC.

This clone has just one count. The chain uses TRBV29-1 and TRBJ2-5; perhaps TRBD2 as D (7 bases). Germline V gene data show CDR1 as SQVTM and CDR2 as ANQGSEA. The CDR3 spans 12 residues. V gave up 5 bases and J gave up 4 bases, with 11 bases separating them. The CDR3 is CSVRGGSETQYF. The CDR3 coding sequence is TGCAGCGTTAGGGGGGGATCAGAGACCCAGTACTTC.

The gene calls are TRBV4-1 and TRBJ2-2; TRBD1 matches at 7 bases. There are 17 residues in the CDR3. Germline CDR1 reads MGHRA; CDR2 reads YSYEKL. The V and J ends lost 4 bases and 3 bases, in that order; junction bases with no gene match: 11. Here the CDR3 DNA reads TGCGCCAGCAGCCGCCTTGCGACAGGGCGTTACACCGGGGAGCTGTTTTTT. Translation: CASSRLATGRYTGELFF.

This chain uses TRBV7-3 with TRBJ2-3; D not resolved. Germline CDR1 and CDR2: SGHTA and FQGTGA. The V end was cut by 3 bases, the J end by 3 bases, with 10 bases between. CDR3 length equals 14 residues. CDR3 amino acids: CASSLNGVTDTQYF. The CDR3 nucleotides are TGTGCCAGCAGCTTGAATGGAGTTACAGATACGCAGTATTTT.

The rearrangement joins TRBV11-1 to TRBJ1-2; D remains unclear. The CDR3 loop spans 15 amino acids. V was trimmed by 5 bases and J by 3 bases, leaving 16 bases between them. Per the germline V gene, CDR1 is SGHAT and CDR2 is FQDESV (reference sequence). Here the CDR3 reads CASSPAQELYYGYTF. CDR3 nucleotide sequence: TGTGCCAGCAGCCCCGCCCAGGAACTTTACTATGGCTACACCTTC.

The genes are TRBV30 and TRBJ2-7; D not resolved. Trimming removed 3 bases at V and 0 bases at J, with 9 bases between. Germline lookup yields CDR1 GTSNPN and CDR2 SVGIG (reference sequence). This CDR3 has 13 amino acids. CDR3 DNA sequence: TGTGCCTGGAGCGTCCGTAACTCCTACGAGCAGTACTTC. Amino acid sequence: CAWSVRNSYEQYF.

The genes are TRBV7-2 and TRBJ1-2; TRBD1 agrees at 8 bases. The germline V gene encodes CDR1 SGHTA and CDR2 FQGNSA. Losses at the gene ends were 5 bases for V and 3 bases for J; bases not matched to a gene: 5. This CDR3 is 14 amino acids long. The DNA of the CDR3 is TGTGCCAGCAGCCTACAGGGGGGTGACTATGGCTACACCTTC. Protein product: CASSLQGGDYGYTF.

This clone has only a few counts. This chain links TRBV28 with TRBJ2-5; D possibly corresponds to TRBD2 (5 bases). Between the trimmed V and J ends, which lost 6 bases and 3 bases, there was a span of 23 bases. This CDR3 contains 17 residues. CDR1 MDHEN and CDR2 SYDVKM come from the germline V gene. CDR3 region: CASREFLLDSAKETQYF. Here the CDR3 DNA reads TGTGCCAGCAGAGAGTTCCTTCTAGATAGCGCAAAAGAGACCCAGTACTTC. Full variable domain (rest looked up from reference TRBV28 and TRBJ2-5): DVKVTQSSRYLVKRTGEKVFLECVQDMDHENMFWYRQDPGLGLRLIYFSYDVKMKEKGDIPEGYSVSREKKERFSLILESASTNQTSMYLCASREFLLDSAKETQYFGPGTRLLVL.

The rearrangement uses TRBV7-9 and TRBJ1-4; 8 bases are shared with TRBD1. The CDR3 runs 16 residues. Germline values: CDR1 SEHNR, CDR2 FQNEAQ (reference sequence). Trimming took 0 bases from V and 5 from J; bases not matched to a gene: 5. CDR3 DNA sequence: TGTGCCAGCAGCTTAGCGGCTACAGGGGGAAATGAAAAACTGTTTTTT. Encoded protein: CASSLAATGGNEKLFF.